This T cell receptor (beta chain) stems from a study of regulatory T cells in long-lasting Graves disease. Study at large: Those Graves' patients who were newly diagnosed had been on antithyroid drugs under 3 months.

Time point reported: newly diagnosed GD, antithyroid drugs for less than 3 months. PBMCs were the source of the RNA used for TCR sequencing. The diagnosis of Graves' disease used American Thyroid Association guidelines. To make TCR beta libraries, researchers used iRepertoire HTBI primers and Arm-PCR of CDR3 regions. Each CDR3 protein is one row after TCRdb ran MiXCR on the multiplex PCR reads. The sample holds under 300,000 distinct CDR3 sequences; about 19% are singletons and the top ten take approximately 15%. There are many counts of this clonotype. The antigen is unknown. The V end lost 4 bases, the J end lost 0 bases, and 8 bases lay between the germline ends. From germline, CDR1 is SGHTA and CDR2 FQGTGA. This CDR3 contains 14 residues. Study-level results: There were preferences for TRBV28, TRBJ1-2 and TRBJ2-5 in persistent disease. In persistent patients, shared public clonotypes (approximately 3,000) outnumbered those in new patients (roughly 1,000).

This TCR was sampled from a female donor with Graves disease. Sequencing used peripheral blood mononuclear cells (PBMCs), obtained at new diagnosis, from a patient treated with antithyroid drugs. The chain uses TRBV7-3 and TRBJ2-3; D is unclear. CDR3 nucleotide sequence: TGTGCCAGCAGCTCGAAGAGTAGCACAGATACGCAGTATTTT. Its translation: CASSSKSSTDTQYF.